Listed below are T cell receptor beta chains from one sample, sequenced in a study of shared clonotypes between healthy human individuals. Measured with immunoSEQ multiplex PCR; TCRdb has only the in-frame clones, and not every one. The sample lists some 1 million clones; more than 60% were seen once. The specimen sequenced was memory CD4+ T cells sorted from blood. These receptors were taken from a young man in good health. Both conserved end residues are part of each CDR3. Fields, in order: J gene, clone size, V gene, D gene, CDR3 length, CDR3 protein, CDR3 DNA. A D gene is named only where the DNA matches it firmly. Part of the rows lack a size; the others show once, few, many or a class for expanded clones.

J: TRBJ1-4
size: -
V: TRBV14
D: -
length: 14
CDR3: CASSQTSADEKLFF
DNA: TGTGCCAGCAGCCAGACTTCCGCGGATGAAAAACTGTTTTTT

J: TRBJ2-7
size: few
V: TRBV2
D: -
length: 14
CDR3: CASTLRNLGREQYF
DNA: TGTGCCAGCACTCTCAGGAACCTTGGACGAGAGCAGTACTTC

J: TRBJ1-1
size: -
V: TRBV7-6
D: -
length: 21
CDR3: CASSLQGPSGSSFLMNTEAFF
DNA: TGTGCCAGCAGCTTGCAGGGCCCATCTGGGTCCTCTTTTTTAATGAACACTGAAGCTTTCTTT

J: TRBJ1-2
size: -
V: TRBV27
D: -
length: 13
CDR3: CASRKNNLYGYTF
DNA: TGTGCCAGCCGGAAGAACAACCTCTATGGCTACACCTTC

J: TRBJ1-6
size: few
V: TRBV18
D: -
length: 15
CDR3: CASSPTTEGSSPLHF
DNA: TGTGCCAGCTCACCTACGACAGAGGGAAGTTCACCCCTCCACTTT

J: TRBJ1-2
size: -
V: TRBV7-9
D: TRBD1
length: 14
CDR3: CASSRGTGGGGYTF
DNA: TGTGCCAGCAGCCGCGGGACAGGGGGCGGTGGCTACACCTTC

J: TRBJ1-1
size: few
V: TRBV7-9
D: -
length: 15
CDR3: CASSLSRGMNTEAFF
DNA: TGTGCCAGCAGCTTATCACGGGGAATGAACACTGAAGCTTTCTTT

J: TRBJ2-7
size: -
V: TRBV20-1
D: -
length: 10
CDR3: CSGGPAAQYF
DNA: TGCAGTGGGGGCCCCGCGGCGCAGTACTTC

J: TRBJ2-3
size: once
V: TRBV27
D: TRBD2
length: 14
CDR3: CASSPRRGGYTQYF
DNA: TGTGCCAGCAGCCCCCGTCGCGGGGGTTATACGCAGTATTTT

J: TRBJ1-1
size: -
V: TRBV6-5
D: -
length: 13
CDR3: CASWDTRNTEAFF
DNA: TGTGCCAGCTGGGACACCAGAAACACTGAAGCTTTCTTT

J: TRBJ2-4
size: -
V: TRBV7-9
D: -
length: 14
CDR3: CASSLDQGWDIQYF
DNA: TGTGCCAGCAGCTTAGACCAGGGATGGGACATTCAGTACTTC

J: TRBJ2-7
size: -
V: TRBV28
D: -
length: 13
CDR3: CASRPDSSYEQYF
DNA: TGTGCCAGCAGGCCGGACAGTTCCTACGAGCAGTACTTC

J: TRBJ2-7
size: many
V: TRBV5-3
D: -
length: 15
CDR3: CARSLKGTELYEQYF
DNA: TGTGCCAGAAGCTTAAAAGGGACGGAACTCTACGAGCAGTACTTC

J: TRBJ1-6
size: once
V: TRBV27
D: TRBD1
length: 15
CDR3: CASSLEGARNSPLHF
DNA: TGTGCCAGCAGTTTAGAGGGGGCCCGAAATTCACCCCTCCACTTT

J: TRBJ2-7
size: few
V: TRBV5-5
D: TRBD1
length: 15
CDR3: CASSPGQGAFYEQYF
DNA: TGTGCCAGCAGCCCGGGACAGGGGGCTTTCTACGAGCAGTACTTC

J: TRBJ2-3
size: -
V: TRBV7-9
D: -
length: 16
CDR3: CASSRGLTGLLDTQYF
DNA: TGTGCCAGCAGCAGAGGCCTGACCGGACTGTTAGATACGCAGTATTTT

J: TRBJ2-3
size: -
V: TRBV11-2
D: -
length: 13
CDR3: CASSLDIPDTQYF
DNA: TGTGCCAGCAGCTTAGATATCCCAGATACGCAGTATTTT

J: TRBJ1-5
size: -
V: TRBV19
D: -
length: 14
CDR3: CASSLGQINQPQHF
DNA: TGTGCCAGTAGTCTCGGACAAATCAATCAGCCCCAGCATTTT

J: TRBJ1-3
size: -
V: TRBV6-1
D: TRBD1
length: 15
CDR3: CASSTRQGGGNTIYF
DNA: TGTGCCAGCAGCACTAGACAGGGCGGAGGAAACACCATATATTTT

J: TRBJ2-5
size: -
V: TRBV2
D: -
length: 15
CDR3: CASSEARGYQETQYF
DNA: TGTGCCAGCAGTGAGGCCCGGGGCTACCAAGAGACCCAGTACTTC

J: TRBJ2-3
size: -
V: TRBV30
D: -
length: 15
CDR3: CAWNTGVSGTDTQYF
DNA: TGTGCCTGGAATACCGGGGTCTCTGGCACAGATACGCAGTATTTT

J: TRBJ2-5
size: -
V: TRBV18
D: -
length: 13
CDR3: CASSTGGTGPQYF
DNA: TGTGCCAGCTCTACGGGGGGCACGGGTCCCCAGTACTTC

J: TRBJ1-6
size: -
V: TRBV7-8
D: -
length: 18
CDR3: CASSLGFGGASNNSPLHF
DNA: TGTGCCAGCAGCTTAGGCTTCGGCGGGGCCTCAAATAATTCACCCCTCCACTTT

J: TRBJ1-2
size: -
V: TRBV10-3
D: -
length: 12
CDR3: CAISSFNYGYTF
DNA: TGTGCCATCAGTTCTTTTAACTATGGCTACACCTTC

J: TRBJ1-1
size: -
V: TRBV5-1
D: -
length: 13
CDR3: CASSLEAAGEAFF
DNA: TGCGCCAGCAGCTTGGAGGCTGCTGGTGAAGCTTTCTTT

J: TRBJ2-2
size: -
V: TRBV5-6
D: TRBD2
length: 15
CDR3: CASSRLAGGTGELFF
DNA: TGTGCCAGCAGCCGACTAGCGGGAGGGACCGGGGAGCTGTTTTTT

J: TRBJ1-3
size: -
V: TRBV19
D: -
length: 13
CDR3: CASSQGTRNTIYF
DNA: TGTGCCAGTAGTCAGGGTACGAGAAACACCATATATTTT

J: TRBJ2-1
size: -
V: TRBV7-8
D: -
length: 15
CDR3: CASSSSGTGDGEQFF
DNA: TGTGCCAGCAGTTCCTCCGGGACTGGGGACGGTGAGCAGTTCTTC

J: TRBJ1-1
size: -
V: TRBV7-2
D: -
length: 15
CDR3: CASNGNRARNTEAFF
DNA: TGTGCCAGCAACGGGAATAGGGCCAGGAACACTGAAGCTTTCTTT

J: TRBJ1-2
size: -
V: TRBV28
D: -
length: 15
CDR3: CASSFPRGVGSGYTF
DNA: TGTGCCAGCAGTTTTCCACGGGGAGTTGGGTCTGGCTACACCTTC

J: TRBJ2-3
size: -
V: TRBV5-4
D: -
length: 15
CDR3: CASNQEGFLTDTQYF
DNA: TGTGCCAGCAACCAAGAGGGTTTCCTCACAGATACGCAGTATTTT

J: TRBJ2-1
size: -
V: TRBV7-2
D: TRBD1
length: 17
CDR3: CASSFVGTGAAGDEQFF
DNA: TGTGCCAGCAGCTTCGTAGGGACAGGGGCCGCAGGAGATGAGCAGTTCTTC

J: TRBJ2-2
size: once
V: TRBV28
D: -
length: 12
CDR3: CASSSSTGELFF
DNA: TGTGCCAGCAGTTCCAGCACCGGGGAGCTGTTTTTT

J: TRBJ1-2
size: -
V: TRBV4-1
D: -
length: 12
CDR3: CASSQAGAGYTF
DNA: TGCGCCAGCAGCCAAGCAGGGGCTGGCTACACCTTC

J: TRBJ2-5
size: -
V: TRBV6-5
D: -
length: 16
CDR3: CASSYSRLEGQETQYF
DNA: TGTGCCAGCAGTTACTCGCGCCTTGAGGGCCAAGAGACCCAGTACTTC

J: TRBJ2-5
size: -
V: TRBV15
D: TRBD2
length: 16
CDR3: CATSRDKSGMWETQYF
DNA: TGTGCCACCAGCAGAGATAAGAGCGGGATGTGGGAGACCCAGTACTTC

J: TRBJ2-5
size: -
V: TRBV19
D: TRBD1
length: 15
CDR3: CASSMDRGRIETQYF
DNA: TGTGCCAGTAGTATGGACAGGGGGAGGATAGAGACCCAGTACTTC

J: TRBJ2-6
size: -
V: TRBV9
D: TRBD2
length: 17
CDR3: CASSVVAGDSGANVLTF
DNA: TGTGCCAGCAGCGTAGTAGCGGGGGACTCTGGGGCCAACGTCCTGACTTTC